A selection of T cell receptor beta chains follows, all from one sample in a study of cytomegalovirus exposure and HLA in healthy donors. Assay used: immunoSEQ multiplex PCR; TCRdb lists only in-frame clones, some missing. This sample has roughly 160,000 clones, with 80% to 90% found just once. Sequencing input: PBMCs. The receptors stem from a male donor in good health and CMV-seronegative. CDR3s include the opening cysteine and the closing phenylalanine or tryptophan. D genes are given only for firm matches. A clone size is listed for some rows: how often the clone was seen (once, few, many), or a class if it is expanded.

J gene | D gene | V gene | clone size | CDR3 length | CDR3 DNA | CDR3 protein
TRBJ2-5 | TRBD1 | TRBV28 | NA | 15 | TGTGCCAGCAGTGTACCCGGGACAGGGGAAGAGACCCAGTACTTC | CASSVPGTGEETQYF
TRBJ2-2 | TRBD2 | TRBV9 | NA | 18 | TGTGCCAGCAGCGTGAGGTCTAGCGGGGGCCAGAACACCGGGGAGCTGTTTTTT | CASSVRSSGGQNTGELFF
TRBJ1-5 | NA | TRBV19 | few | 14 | TGTGCCAGTAGTCCAGGGACAATCAATCAGCCCCAGCATTTT | CASSPGTINQPQHF
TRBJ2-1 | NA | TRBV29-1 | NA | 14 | TGCAGCGTTGTGCGGGGAAGCTCCTACAATGAGCAGTTCTTC | CSVVRGSSYNEQFF
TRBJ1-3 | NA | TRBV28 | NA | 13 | TGTGCCAGCAGTTTAGGAGGAAGAAACGGCATATATTTT | CASSLGGRNGIYF
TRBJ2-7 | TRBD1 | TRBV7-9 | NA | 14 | TGTGCCAGCAGCGGGACAGCTGCAATCTACGAGCAGTACTTC | CASSGTAAIYEQYF
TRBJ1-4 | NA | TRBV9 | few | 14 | TGTGCCAGCAGCGGGCCGGGAGGAGCTGAAAAACTGTTTTTT | CASSGPGGAEKLFF
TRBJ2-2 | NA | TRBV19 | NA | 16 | TGTGCCAGTAGTTCCCGAGTAGACTCAAACACCGGGGAGCTGTTTTTT | CASSSRVDSNTGELFF
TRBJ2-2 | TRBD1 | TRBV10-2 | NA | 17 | TGCGCCAGCAGTGAGTTCTCAGGGGGATACAACACCGGGGAGCTGTTTTTT | CASSEFSGGYNTGELFF
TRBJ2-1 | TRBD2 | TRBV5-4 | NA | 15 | TGTGCCAGCAGCTTGGGTTTAGCGGGAGGGGGTGAGCAGTTCTTC | CASSLGLAGGGEQFF
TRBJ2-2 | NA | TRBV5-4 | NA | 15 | TGTGCCAGCAGCCGTCGCGGTGCGAACACCGGGGAGCTGTTTTTT | CASSRRGANTGELFF
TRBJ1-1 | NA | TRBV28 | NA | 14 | TGTGCCAGCAGTCCCCCCCGAGAGAACACTGAAGCTTTCTTT | CASSPPRENTEAFF
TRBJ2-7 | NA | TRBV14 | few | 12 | TGTGCCAGCAGCCAAGGGCCCATCGAGCAGTACTTC | CASSQGPIEQYF
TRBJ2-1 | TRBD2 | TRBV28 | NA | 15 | TGTGCCAGCAGTCGGCGGGGGGGCGCTCTCTATGAGCAGTTCTTC | CASSRRGGALYEQFF
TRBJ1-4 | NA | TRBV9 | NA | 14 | TGTGCCAGCAGCGTAGGCGGTAATCAGGAAAAACTGTTTTTT | CASSVGGNQEKLFF
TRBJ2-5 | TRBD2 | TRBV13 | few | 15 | TGTGCCAGCAGCTTAGGGACTAGCGGGTTTGAGACCCAGTACTTC | CASSLGTSGFETQYF
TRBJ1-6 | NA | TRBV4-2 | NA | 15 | TGTGCCAGCAGCCAAGATCGTGATCGGGATTCACCCCTCCACTTT | CASSQDRDRDSPLHF
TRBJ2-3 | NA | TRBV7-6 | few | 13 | TGTGCCAGCAGCTTAGACCTCGGAGATACGCAGTATTTT | CASSLDLGDTQYF
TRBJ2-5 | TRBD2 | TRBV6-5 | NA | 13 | TGTGCCAGCAGTCCGACTAGCCCGGAGACCCAGTACTTC | CASSPTSPETQYF
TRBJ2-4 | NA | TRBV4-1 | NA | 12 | TGCGCCAGCAGCGCCCGGGATAACATTCAGTACTTC | CASSARDNIQYF
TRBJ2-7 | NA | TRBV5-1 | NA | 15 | TGCGCCAGCAGCTTCGGCAGACAACCCCTCTACGAGCAGTACTTC | CASSFGRQPLYEQYF
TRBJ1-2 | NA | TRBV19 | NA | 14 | TGTGCCAGTAGTATCGATAGGAGCCTCGGCGGCTACACCTTC | CASSIDRSLGGYTF
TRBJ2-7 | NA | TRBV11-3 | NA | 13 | TGTGCCAGCAGCTTAGGTAGAGGAGGCGAGCAGTACTTC | CASSLGRGGEQYF
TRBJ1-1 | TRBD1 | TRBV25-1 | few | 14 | TGTGCCAGCAGTGGACAGGGGCGTGGGACTGAAGCTTTCTTT | CASSGQGRGTEAFF
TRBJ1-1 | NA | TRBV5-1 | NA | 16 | TGCGCCAGCAGCTCCCTTGGTGGGCCCACGAACACTGAAGCTTTCTTT | CASSSLGGPTNTEAFF
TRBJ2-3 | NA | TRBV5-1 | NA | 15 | TGCGCCAGCAGCTTGGAAGGGACTCGCACAGATACGCAGTATTTT | CASSLEGTRTDTQYF
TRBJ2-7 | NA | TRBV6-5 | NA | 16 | TGTGCCAGCAGTTCTAGGAGGGGAGCCACCCCCTACGAGCAGTACTTC | CASSSRRGATPYEQYF
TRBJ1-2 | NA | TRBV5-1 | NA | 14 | TGCGCCAGCAGCTCGGGACACCCAAGAGATGGCTACACCTTC | CASSSGHPRDGYTF
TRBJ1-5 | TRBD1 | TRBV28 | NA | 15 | TGTGCCAGCAGAAAATCAGGGGGGCCCAATCAGCCCCAGCATTTT | CASRKSGGPNQPQHF
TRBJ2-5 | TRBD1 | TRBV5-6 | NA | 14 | TGTGCCAGCAGCCGGGACAGAATACAAGAGACCCAGTACTTC | CASSRDRIQETQYF
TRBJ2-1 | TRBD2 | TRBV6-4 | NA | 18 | TGTGCCAGCAGGACCGGGACTAGCGGGAGAAAGTCCTACAATGAGCAGTTCTTC | CASRTGTSGRKSYNEQFF
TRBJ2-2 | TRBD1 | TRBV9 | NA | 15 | TGTGCCAGCAGCGTAGGGTCAGGGGGATCCGGGGAGCTGTTTTTT | CASSVGSGGSGELFF
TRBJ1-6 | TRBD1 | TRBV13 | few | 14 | TGTGCCAGCAGCAAGGGACAGGAAAATTCACCCCTCCACTTT | CASSKGQENSPLHF
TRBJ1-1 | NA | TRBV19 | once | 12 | TGTGCCAGTAGCGGGGTTAGGACTGAAGCTTTCTTT | CASSGVRTEAFF
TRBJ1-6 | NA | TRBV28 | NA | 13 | TGTGCCAGCAGTTTTAGGGGGAATTCACCCCTCCACTTT | CASSFRGNSPLHF
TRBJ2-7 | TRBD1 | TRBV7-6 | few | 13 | TGTGCCAGCAGCACAGGGGGTGTCTACGAGCAGTACTTC | CASSTGGVYEQYF